The 30 T cell receptor beta chains in this list originate from one sample, sequenced in a study of graft-versus-host responses after intestinal transplantation (dated by TCRdb to 2020 to 2023). Dithiothreitol, EDTA incubations and collagenase D digestion were used to isolate intraepithelial and lamina propria lymphocytes from graft specimens. Receptor libraries were prepared by the immunoSEQ multiplex PCR assay. TCRdb stores this immuneACCESS table with in-frame sequences only. Part of the clones is absent; in the studies checked, under half of the shortfall reflects unresolved V genes, and no reason is known for the rest. Recorded for this sample are several thousand clones; 85% to 90% of them occurred a single time. Jointly, the top ten make up 9.5% to 13% of the sample. The sequenced sample was ileum tissue, obtained 156 days after intestinal transplant. These receptor sequences come from a human patient who received an intestinal transplant, so some T cells may come from the graft donor.

This clone was found once. The gene calls are TRBV11-2 and TRBJ2-1; D gene uncertain. Trimming cost V 5 bases and J 0 bases, with 8 bases left between them. Germline V gene sequence: CDR1 SGHAT, CDR2 FQNNGV. This CDR3 region has 14 residues. CDR3 in amino acids: CASSGISSYNEQFF. Here the CDR3 DNA reads TGTGCCAGCAGCGGGATAAGCTCCTACAATGAGCAGTTCTTC.

The rearrangement uses TRBV28 and TRBJ2-3; TRBD2 aligns across 10 bases. After removal of 6 bases from V and 7 bases from J, the junction contained 16 bases not matched to a gene. Germline loops: CDR1 MDHEN, CDR2 SYDVKM. The CDR3 length is 17 residues. CDR3 sequence: CASSPSILAGWGNTQYF. The CDR3 region has the DNA TGTGCCAGCAGCCCATCGATACTAGCGGGATGGGGGAATACGCAGTATTTT.

The J gene is TRBJ2-1, the V gene TRBV5-4; TRBD2 might be the D (5 bases). The CDR3 sequence is 15 residues long. Germline lookup yields CDR1 SGHNT and CDR2 YYREEE (reference sequence). V lost 4 bases, J lost 0 bases, and 11 bases lay in between. CDR3 nucleotides: TGTGCCAGCAGCCTAGCTAGAGGCTCCTACAATGAGCAGTTCTTC. It codes for CASSLARGSYNEQFF.

This chain uses TRBV19 with TRBJ1-3; 7 bases align to TRBD1. The length of the CDR3 is 16 residues. Losses at the gene ends were 1 base for V and 4 bases for J; bases not matched to a gene: 7. From germline, CDR1 is LNHDA and CDR2 SQIVND (reference sequence). CDR3 sequence: CASSIVAGTAGNTIYF. CDR3 bases: TGTGCCAGTAGTATAGTGGCGGGGACAGCCGGAAACACCATATATTTT.

This clone has just a few counts. The rearrangement joins TRBV6-6 to TRBJ1-6; 7 bases are a match to TRBD1. This CDR3 is 14 amino acids long. The V and J ends lost 7 bases and 8 bases, in that order; junction bases with no gene match: 8. Germline values: CDR1 MNHNY, CDR2 SVGAGI (reference sequence). In nucleotides, the CDR3 is TGTGCCAGCACCAGTACAGGGGATCATTCACCCCTCCACTTT. It is translated as CASTSTGDHSPLHF.

The CDR3 loop is CASSFDRGRGNEQFF. The CDR3 DNA reads TGCGCCAGCAGCTTTGACAGGGGGCGCGGCAATGAGCAGTTCTTC. The V gene is TRBV5-1, the J gene TRBJ2-1, with TRBD1 matching over 10 bases. CDR1 and CDR2 from the germline V gene are SGHRS and YFSETQ. The trim removed 2 bases at V and 6 bases at J, leaving 5 bases unmatched. This CDR3 is 15 amino acids long.

The chain is built from TRBV9 and TRBJ1-1, with TRBD1 matching 12 bases. This CDR3 has 17 residues. V gave up 2 bases and J gave up 3 bases; unmatched junction bases: 8. Per the germline V gene, CDR1 is SGDLS and CDR2 is YYNGEE. DNA of the CDR3: TGTGCCAGCAGCGTTTCCGGGACAGGGGGCGCGTACACTGAAGCTTTCTTT. Protein: CASSVSGTGGAYTEAFF.

The J gene is TRBJ2-3, the V gene TRBV7-8; possibly TRBD2 for D (6 bases). This CDR3 comprises 11 residues. Germline CDR1 is SGHVS and CDR2 is FQNEAQ. V lost 5 bases, J lost 11 bases, and 11 bases lay in between. CDR3 sequence (DNA): TGTGCCAGCAGCCCCGGGACTTTGCAGTATTTT. Its translation: CASSPGTLQYF.

This chain joins TRBV28 and TRBJ1-4, with a weak D call TRBD1 (6 bases). Germline CDR1 and CDR2: MDHEN and SYDVKM. This CDR3 comprises 14 residues. The ends were cut back, 7 bases at V and 5 bases at J, with 14 bases in the middle. This CDR3 is CASNQQGSNEKLFF. The DNA of the CDR3 is TGTGCCAGCAATCAACAGGGTTCCAATGAAAAACTGTTTTTT.

The chain carries TRBV7-9 and TRBJ1-6; D might be TRBD1 (6 bases). The CDR3 extends over 14 amino acids. The germline V and J ends were trimmed by 6 bases and 6 bases, with 12 bases remaining between them. Germline V gene data show CDR1 as SEHNR and CDR2 as FQNEAQ (reference sequence). In nucleotides, the CDR3 is TGTGCCAGCAGTTTCACAGGGACTAATTCACCCCTCCACTTT. Translation gives CASSFTGTNSPLHF.

The chain links TRBV28 to TRBJ1-1; 7 bases match TRBD1. Trimming took 6 bases from V and 5 from J; bases not matched to a gene: 6. The germline gives CDR1 MDHEN, CDR2 SYDVKM. The CDR3 extends over 13 amino acids. The DNA for the CDR3 is TGTGCCAGCAGGCAACAGGGGTTGACTGAAGCTTTCTTT. Translated, it gives CASRQQGLTEAFF.

The genes are TRBV5-1 and TRBJ1-1; D is possibly TRBD1 (6 bases). V was pared by 6 bases and J by 3 bases, with 12 bases between. The CDR3 length is 13 residues. Germline assignment: CDR1 SGHRS and CDR2 YFSETQ. The DNA for the CDR3 is TGCGCCAGCACTCCGGGGGCGTACACTGAAGCTTTCTTT. Protein product: CASTPGAYTEAFF.

This clone appeared once. The gene calls are TRBV7-4 and TRBJ1-2; D gene uncertain. This CDR3 has 14 amino acids. The V end was cut by 5 bases, the J end by 6 bases, with 16 bases between. The germline gives CDR1 SGHVT, CDR2 SQSDAQ. The CDR3: CASSLGPLRHGYTF. DNA of the CDR3: TGTGCCAGCAGCCTTGGACCTTTACGGCATGGCTACACCTTC.

The V and J genes are TRBV18 and TRBJ2-5; D gene ambiguous. V was shortened by 3 bases and J by 5 bases, with 7 bases between the two germline ends. The V gene's germline CDR1 is KGHSH and CDR2 LQKENI. The CDR3 is 12 amino acids. The CDR3 DNA sequence: TGTGCCAGCTCACCTTCGGGTGAGACCCAGTACTTC. This encodes CASSPSGETQYF.

This chain connects TRBV28 to TRBJ2-1; 8 bases match TRBD2. The CDR3 length is 17 residues. J was trimmed by 0 bases and V by 4 bases; bases with no gene match: 8. Germline CDR1 is MDHEN and CDR2 is SYDVKM. The CDR3 DNA sequence: TGTGCCAGCAGTTCCCCCCAGCGGGAGTTCTCCTACAATGAGCAGTTCTTC. Its protein is CASSSPQREFSYNEQFF. Based on the CDR3 plus reference TRBV28 and TRBJ2-1, the full variable domain is DVKVTQSSRYLVKRTGEKVFLECVQDMDHENMFWYRQDPGLGLRLIYFSYDVKMKEKGDIPEGYSVSREKKERFSLILESASTNQTSMYLCASSSPQREFSYNEQFFGPGTRLTVL.

This chain joins TRBV11-3 and TRBJ1-4; 7 nucleotides line up with TRBD1. V shed 5 bases and J 4 bases; nucleotides not matched to a gene: 4. Germline-derived CDR1 and CDR2 are SGHNT and YENEEA. The CDR3 length is 14 residues. This chain's CDR3 is CASSPGQVNEKLFF. CDR3 coding DNA: TGTGCCAGCAGCCCCGGACAGGTTAATGAAAAACTGTTTTTT.

This clone has a handful of counts. The chain links TRBV5-1 to TRBJ2-2, with 13 bases fitting TRBD2. The germline CDR1 and CDR2 sequences are SGHRS and YFSETQ. The CDR3 totals 17 residues. The V segment lost 5 bases and the J segment 0 bases; nucleotides outside the gene matches: 4. The DNA for the CDR3 is TGCGCCAGCAGGTGGACTAGCGGGAGCCCGAACACCGGGGAGCTGTTTTTT. It yields the protein CASRWTSGSPNTGELFF.

This sequence joins TRBV29-1 and TRBJ2-5, with 9 bases lining up with TRBD1. Matching the DNA end better, TRBJ2-7 makes the J call doubtful. This CDR3 is 16 amino acids long. The germline gives CDR1 SQVTM, CDR2 ANQGSEA. The CDR3 bases are TGCAGCGTTGAAGATACACCGGACAGGGGAGCCTACGAGCAGTACTTC. Translating it yields CSVEDTPDRGAYEQYF.

In this sample, this clone turned up a few times. V gene TRBV29-1 combines with J gene TRBJ2-7; D tentatively fits TRBD1 or TRBD2 (5 bases each). V shed 4 bases and J shed 4 bases, with 11 bases lying between them. Germline values: CDR1 SQVTM, CDR2 ANQGSEA. This CDR3 spans 12 amino acids. The CDR3: CSVVGTVYEQYF. The CDR3 DNA sequence: TGCAGCGTTGTCGGGACGGTATACGAGCAGTACTTC.

The chain couples TRBV27 to TRBJ1-5; D ambiguous. Deletions cut 5 bases from V and 2 bases from J, with 4 bases between. CDR1 MNHEY and CDR2 SMNVEV come from the germline V gene (reference sequence). There are 12 residues in the CDR3. The CDR3 reads CASSNGNQPQHF. In DNA, the CDR3 is TGTGCCAGCAGTAACGGCAATCAGCCCCAGCATTTT.

Here the CDR3 reads CASMKRPSSYNEQFF. CDR3 DNA: TGTGCCAGCATGAAACGCCCCAGCTCCTACAATGAGCAGTTCTTC. This chain links TRBV6-1 with TRBJ2-1; no firm D call. Trimming left V 7 bases short and J 0 bases short, with 13 bases between. Per germline, CDR1 MNHNS and CDR2 SASEGT. The CDR3 consists of 15 residues.

The chain joins TRBV29-1 to TRBJ1-3; D perhaps matches TRBD1 (5 bases). CDR3 length: 12 residues. Trimming left V 7 bases short and J 4 bases short, with 11 bases between. Germline CDR1 and CDR2: SQVTM and ANQGSEA. Here the CDR3 DNA reads TGCAGCGGAGAGGGGCTCGGAAACACCATATATTTT. Translation: CSGEGLGNTIYF.

The rearrangement links TRBV21-1 to TRBJ2-3; TRBD2 is the table's D call and was not checked against the DNA. TRBV21-1 represents a pseudogene. This CDR3 contains 15 residues. The chain's CDR3 is CASGGLELIEDTQYF. The CDR3 DNA is TGTGCCAGCGGGGGGTTAGAGCTCATAGAAGATACGCAGTATTTT.

The CDR3 DNA sequence: TGTGCCTGGAGTAGGCAGGGGATCTCCAAGAACACTGAAGCTTTCTTT. Residues: CAWSRQGISKNTEAFF. V usage is TRBV30 and J usage is TRBJ1-1; D perhaps matches TRBD1 (6 bases). CDR3 size: 16 residues. Germline V lookup: CDR1 GTSNPN, CDR2 SVGIG (reference sequence). Trimming pared 2 bases from V and 1 base from J, leaving 17 bases between. Using reference TRBV30 and TRBJ1-1 for the parts outside the CDR3, the full variable domain is SQTIHQWPATLVQPVGSPLSLECTVEGTSNPNLYWYRQAAGRGLQLLFYSVGIGQISSEVPQNLSASRPQDRQFILSSKKLLLSDSGFYLCAWSRQGISKNTEAFFGQGTRLTVV.

This clone was counted between two and nine times. The chain joins TRBV30 to TRBJ2-3; D ambiguous. Per the germline V gene, CDR1 is GTSNPN and CDR2 is SVGIG (reference sequence). The CDR3 runs 13 residues. V lost 5 bases and J 0 bases, leaving 9 bases between the germline ends. The CDR3 reads CAWASLSTDTQYF. The CDR3 DNA is TGTGCCTGGGCCTCTCTGAGCACAGATACGCAGTATTTT. Looking up the rest from reference TRBV30 and TRBJ2-3 gives the full variable domain: SQTIHQWPATLVQPVGSPLSLECTVEGTSNPNLYWYRQAAGRGLQLLFYSVGIGQISSEVPQNLSASRPQDRQFILSSKKLLLSDSGFYLCAWASLSTDTQYFGPGTRLTVL.

The genes are TRBV29-1 and TRBJ1-1; D is perhaps TRBD1 (5 bases). The CDR3 consists of 13 residues. Trimming shortened V by 3 bases and J by 5 bases, and 13 bases separated the two germline ends. The germline CDR1 and CDR2 sequences are SQVTM and ANQGSEA. The chain's CDR3 is CSVEVGAVTEAFF. DNA of the CDR3: TGCAGCGTTGAGGTAGGGGCCGTGACTGAAGCTTTCTTT.

This rearrangement joins TRBV7-2 to TRBJ1-4, with a possible D match to TRBD1 (5 bases). Trimming removed 5 bases from V and 7 bases from J, with 20 bases in between. The CDR3 is made up of 16 amino acids. The V gene's germline CDR1 is SGHTA and CDR2 FQGNSA. The CDR3, as DNA: TGTGCCAGCAGCCTCCGCCTTGGAGGGGATGGTGAAAAACTGTTTTTT. Amino acids: CASSLRLGGDGEKLFF.

As concerns this clone: At one end the junction does not follow the germline gene, possibly because of a read error. Other DNA sequences in the same sample also yield this CDR3. The V gene is TRBV4-2, the J gene TRBJ2-1, with 12 bases lining up with TRBD2. Germline CDR1 is LGHNA and CDR2 is YNFKEQ. This CDR3 comprises 17 residues. The CDR3 DNA is TGTGCCAGTAGCCAAGACCTAGCGGGAGGGCCCCGCAATGAGCAGTTCTTC. It codes for CASSQDLAGGPRNEQFF.

The chain has TRBV27 and TRBJ2-1; TRBD2 agrees at 8 bases. The CDR3 runs to 16 residues. V was clipped by 5 bases and J by 2 bases; unmatched bases: 8. The germline V gene encodes CDR1 MNHEY and CDR2 SMNVEV (reference sequence). CDR3 residues: CASSALAGGTYNEQFF. The CDR3, as DNA: TGTGCCAGCAGTGCCTTGGCGGGAGGCACCTACAATGAGCAGTTCTTC.

The CDR3, as DNA: TGTGCCAGCAGTGGACAGGACACTGAAGCTTTCTTT. Translated: CASSGQDTEAFF. The chain is built from TRBV28 and TRBJ1-1; the match to TRBD1 covers 7 bases. The germline V gene encodes CDR1 MDHEN and CDR2 SYDVKM. This CDR3 has 12 residues. V shed 5 bases, J shed 3 bases, and the junction held 0 bases outside the gene matches.